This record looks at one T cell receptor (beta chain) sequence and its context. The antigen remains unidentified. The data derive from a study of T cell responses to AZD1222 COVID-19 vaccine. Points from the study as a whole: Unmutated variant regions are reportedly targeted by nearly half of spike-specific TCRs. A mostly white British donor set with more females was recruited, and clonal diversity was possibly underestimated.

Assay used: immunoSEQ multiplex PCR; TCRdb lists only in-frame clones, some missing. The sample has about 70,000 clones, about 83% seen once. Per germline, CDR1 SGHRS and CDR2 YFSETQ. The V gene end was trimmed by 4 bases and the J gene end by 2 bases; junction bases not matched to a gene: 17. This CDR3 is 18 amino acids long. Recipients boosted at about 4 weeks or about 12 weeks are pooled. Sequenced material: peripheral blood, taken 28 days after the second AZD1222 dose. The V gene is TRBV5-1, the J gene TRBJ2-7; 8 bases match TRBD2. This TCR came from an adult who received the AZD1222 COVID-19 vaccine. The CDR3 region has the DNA TGCGCCAGCAGCCTACGGACTAGCTTGCCGAACCTTACCTACGAGCAGTACTTC. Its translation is CASSLRTSLPNLTYEQYF.